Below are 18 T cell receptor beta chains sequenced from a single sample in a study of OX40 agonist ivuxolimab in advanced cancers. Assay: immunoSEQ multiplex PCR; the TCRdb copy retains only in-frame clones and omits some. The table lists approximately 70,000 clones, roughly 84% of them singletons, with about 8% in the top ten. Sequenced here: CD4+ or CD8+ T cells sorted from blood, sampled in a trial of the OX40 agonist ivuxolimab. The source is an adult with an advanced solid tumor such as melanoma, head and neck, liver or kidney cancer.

The CDR3 DNA follows: TGCGCCAGCAGCTTGTCCACGGACCAAGAGACCCAGTACTTC. It specifies CASSLSTDQETQYF. The gene calls are TRBV5-1 and TRBJ2-5; D gene unclear. From germline, CDR1 is SGHRS and CDR2 YFSETQ. V shed 1 base and J shed 0 bases, with 7 bases lying between them. This CDR3 contains 14 residues.

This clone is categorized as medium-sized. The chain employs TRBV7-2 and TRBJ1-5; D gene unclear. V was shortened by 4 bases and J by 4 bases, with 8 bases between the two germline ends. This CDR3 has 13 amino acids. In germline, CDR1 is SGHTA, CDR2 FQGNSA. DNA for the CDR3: TGTGCCAGCAGCTCCCAAAGTAATCAGCCCCAGCATTTT. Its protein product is CASSSQSNQPQHF.

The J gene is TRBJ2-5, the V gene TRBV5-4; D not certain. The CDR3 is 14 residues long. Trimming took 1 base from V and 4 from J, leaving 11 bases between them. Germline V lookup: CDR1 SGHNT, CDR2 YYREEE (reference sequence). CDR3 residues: CASSLRVSGETQYF. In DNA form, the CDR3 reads TGTGCCAGCAGCTTGAGGGTTTCGGGAGAGACCCAGTACTTC.

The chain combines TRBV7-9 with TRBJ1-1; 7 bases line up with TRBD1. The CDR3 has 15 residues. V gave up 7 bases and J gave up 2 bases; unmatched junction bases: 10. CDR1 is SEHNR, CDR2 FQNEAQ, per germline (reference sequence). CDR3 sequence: CASNRAGTVNTEAFF. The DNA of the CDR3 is TGTGCCAGCAACCGCGCCGGGACAGTAAACACTGAAGCTTTCTTT.

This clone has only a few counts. The CDR3 protein is CSARGLDIQYF. The DNA for the CDR3 is TGCAGCGCGCGGGGGCTGGACATTCAGTACTTC. The gene calls are TRBV29-1 and TRBJ2-4; D may be TRBD2 (7 bases). V lost 7 bases, J lost 8 bases, and 12 bases lay in between. The CDR3 covers 11 residues. Germline CDR1 SQVTM, CDR2 ANQGSEA.

In nucleotides, the CDR3 is TGTGCCAGCAGCTTATTTAGGGGGACGGTTACCGGGGAGCTGTTTTTT. Amino acids: CASSLFRGTVTGELFF. J is TRBJ2-2 and V is TRBV11-1, with D tentatively TRBD1 (6 bases). Per germline, CDR1 SGHAT and CDR2 FQDESV (reference sequence). The CDR3 extends over 16 amino acids. Trimming cost V 2 bases and J 5 bases, with 15 bases left between them.

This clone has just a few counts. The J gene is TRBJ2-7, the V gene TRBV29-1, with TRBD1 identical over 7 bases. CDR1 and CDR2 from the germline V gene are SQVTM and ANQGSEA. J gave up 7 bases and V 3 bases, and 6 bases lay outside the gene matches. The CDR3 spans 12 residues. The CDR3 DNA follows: TGCAGCGTTGACAGGGGGACGGGGGAGCAGTACTTC. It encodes CSVDRGTGEQYF.

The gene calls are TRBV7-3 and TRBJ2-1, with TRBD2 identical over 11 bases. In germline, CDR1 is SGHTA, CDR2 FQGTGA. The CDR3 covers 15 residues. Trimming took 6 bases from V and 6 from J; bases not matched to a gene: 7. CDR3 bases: TGTGCCAGCAGGTCAGGACTAGCGGGCCGCAATGAGCAGTTCTTC. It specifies CASRSGLAGRNEQFF.

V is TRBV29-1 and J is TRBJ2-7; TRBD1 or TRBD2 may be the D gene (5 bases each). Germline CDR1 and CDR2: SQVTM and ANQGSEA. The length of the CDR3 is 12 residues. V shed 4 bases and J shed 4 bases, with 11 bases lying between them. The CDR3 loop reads CSVAGASYEQYF. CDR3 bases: TGCAGCGTTGCCGGGGCCTCGTACGAGCAGTACTTC.

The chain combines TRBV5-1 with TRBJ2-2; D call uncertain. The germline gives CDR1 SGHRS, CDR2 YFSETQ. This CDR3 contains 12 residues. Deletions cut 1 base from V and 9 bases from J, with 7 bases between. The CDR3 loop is CASSLWARELFF. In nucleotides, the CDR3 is TGCGCCAGCAGCTTGTGGGCCAGGGAGCTGTTTTTT. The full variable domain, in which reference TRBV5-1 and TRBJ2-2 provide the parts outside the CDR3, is KAGVTQTPRYLIKTRGQQVTLSCSPISGHRSVSWYQQTPGQGLQFLFEYFSETQRNKGNFPGRFSGRQFSNSRSEMNVSTLELGDSALYLCASSLWARELFFGEGSRLTVL.

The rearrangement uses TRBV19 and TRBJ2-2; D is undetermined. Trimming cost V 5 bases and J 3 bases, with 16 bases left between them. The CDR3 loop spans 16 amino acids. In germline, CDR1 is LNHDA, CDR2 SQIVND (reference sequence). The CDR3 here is CASSAPRLIYTGELFF. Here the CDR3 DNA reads TGTGCCAGTAGTGCGCCACGGCTAATATACACCGGGGAGCTGTTTTTT.

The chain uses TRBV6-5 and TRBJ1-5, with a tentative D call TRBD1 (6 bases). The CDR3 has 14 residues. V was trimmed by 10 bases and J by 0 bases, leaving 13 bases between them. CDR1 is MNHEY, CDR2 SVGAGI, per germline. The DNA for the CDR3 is TGTGCCACCCGGGGGGGCGATAGCAATCAGCCCCAGCATTTT. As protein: CATRGGDSNQPQHF.

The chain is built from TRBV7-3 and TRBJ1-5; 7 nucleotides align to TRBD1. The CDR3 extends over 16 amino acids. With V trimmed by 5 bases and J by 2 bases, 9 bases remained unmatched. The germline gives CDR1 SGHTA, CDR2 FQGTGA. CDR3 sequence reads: CASSAKTGRRNQPQHF. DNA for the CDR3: TGTGCCAGCAGCGCGAAGACAGGGAGGCGCAATCAGCCCCAGCATTTT.

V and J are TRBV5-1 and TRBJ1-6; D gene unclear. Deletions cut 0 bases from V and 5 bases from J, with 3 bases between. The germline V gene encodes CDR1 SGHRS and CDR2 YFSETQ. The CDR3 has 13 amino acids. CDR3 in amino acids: CASSLGNNSPLHF. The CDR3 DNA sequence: TGCGCCAGCAGCTTGGGGAATAATTCACCCCTCCACTTT.

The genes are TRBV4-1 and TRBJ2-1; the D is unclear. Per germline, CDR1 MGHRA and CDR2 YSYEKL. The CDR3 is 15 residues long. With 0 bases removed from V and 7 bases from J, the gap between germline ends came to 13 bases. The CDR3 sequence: CASSQDGNSANEQFF. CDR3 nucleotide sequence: TGCGCCAGCAGCCAAGATGGGAACAGCGCGAATGAGCAGTTCTTC.

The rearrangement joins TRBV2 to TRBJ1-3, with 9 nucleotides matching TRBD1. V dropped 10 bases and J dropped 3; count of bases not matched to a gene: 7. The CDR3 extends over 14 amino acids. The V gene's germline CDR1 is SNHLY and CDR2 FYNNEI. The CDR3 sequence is CAIRTGVYGNTIYF. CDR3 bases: TGTGCCATCAGGACAGGGGTTTATGGAAACACCATATATTTT.

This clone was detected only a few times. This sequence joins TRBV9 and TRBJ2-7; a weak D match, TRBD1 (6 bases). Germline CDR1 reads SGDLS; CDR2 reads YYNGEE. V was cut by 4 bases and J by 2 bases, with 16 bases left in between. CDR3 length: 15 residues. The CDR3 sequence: CASSPSPGAPYEQYF. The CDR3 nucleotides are TGTGCCAGCAGCCCCTCCCCAGGGGCGCCCTACGAGCAGTACTTC.

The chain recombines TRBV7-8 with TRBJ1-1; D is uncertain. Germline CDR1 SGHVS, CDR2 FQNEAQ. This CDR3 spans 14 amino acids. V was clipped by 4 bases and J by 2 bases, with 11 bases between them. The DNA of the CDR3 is TGTGCCAGCAGCTACACAGATCTAAACACTGAAGCTTTCTTT. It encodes CASSYTDLNTEAFF.